These 4 T cell receptor beta chains were all obtained from the same sample, sequenced in a study of metastatic and nonmetastatic thyroid tumors. MiXCR re-clonotyped the PCR reads for TCRdb. This table holds 20,000 to 25,000 clones, around a sixth found once. All patients were untreated before thyroid surgery. Material for sequencing was blood. These receptors all come from a female donor with papillary thyroid cancer or a benign thyroid nodule (not recorded which). Some clones in this sample may be carry-over from other donors' samples.

Concerning this clone: At one of its ends the junction is not consistent with the germline gene, which may arise from a read error. The V call is TRBV27, the J call TRBJ2-5; D may be TRBD1 (6 bases). The CDR3 spans 14 residues. Germline V lookup: CDR1 MNHEY, CDR2 SMNVEV (reference sequence). This CDR3 is CASSSKGVFATRYF. Here the CDR3 DNA reads TGTGCCAGCAGTTCAAAGGGGGTTTTCGCGACCCGGTACTTC.

The V gene is TRBV28, the J gene TRBJ1-1; no reliable D call. CDR1 is MDHEN, CDR2 SYDVKM, per germline. V dropped 3 bases and J dropped 5 bases, with 4 bases sitting between them. The length of the CDR3 is 11 residues. This CDR3 reads CASSFLTEAFF. DNA of the CDR3: TGTGCCAGCAGTTTCCTTACTGAAGCTTTCTTT. The full variable domain, in which reference TRBV28 and TRBJ1-1 provide the parts outside the CDR3, is DVKVTQSSRYLVKRTGEKVFLECVQDMDHENMFWYRQDPGLGLRLIYFSYDVKMKEKGDIPEGYSVSREKKERFSLILESASTNQTSMYLCASSFLTEAFFGQGTRLTVV.

This clone was counted ten times or more. The chain joins TRBV14 to TRBJ2-5; 7 bases match TRBD2. The V segment lost 0 bases and the J segment 5 bases; nucleotides outside the gene matches: 12. This CDR3 is built from 17 residues. From germline, CDR1 is SGHDN and CDR2 FVKESK. CDR3 coding DNA: TGTGCCAGCAGCCAAGATAACGGCCCTAGCGGCGGGGAGACCCAGTACTTC. Amino acids: CASSQDNGPSGGETQYF.

This clone occurred a few times. The chain employs TRBV27 and TRBJ2-7; D is unclear. V lost 4 bases, J lost 3 bases, and 22 bases lay in between. The length of the CDR3 is 17 residues. Germline CDR1 MNHEY, CDR2 SMNVEV (reference sequence). The CDR3 coding sequence is TGTGCCAGCAGTTCCTCCCCCTTGGGGTTTGGTAGCTACGAGCAGTACTTC. Translating it yields CASSSSPLGFGSYEQYF.